This TCR beta chain was retrieved from a study of OX40 agonist ivuxolimab in advanced cancers. In the study overall: At 82.7% male, the cohort had a mean age of approximately 60 years, ranging from 23 to 79. Study results and limitations: Partial responders at 0.1-3.0 mg/kg showed near-lowest clonal expansion.

The germline V gene encodes CDR1 SGHKS and CDR2 YYEKEE (reference sequence). The CDR3 totals 14 residues. The germline V and J ends were trimmed by 2 bases and 4 bases, with 12 bases remaining between them. The method was immunoSEQ multiplex PCR; TCRdb's version includes in-frame clones alone and lacks a portion of them. Of about 140,000 clones listed, 85% to 95% are singletons. As concerns this clone: Its cognate antigen is unknown.

The chain joins TRBV5-5 to TRBJ1-1; the D gene is possibly TRBD1 (5 bases). The specimen comprised CD4+ or CD8+ T cells sorted from blood, sampled in a trial of the OX40 agonist ivuxolimab. The source is an adult with an advanced solid tumor such as melanoma, head and neck, liver or kidney cancer. CDR3 loop: CASSFGRGTTEAFF. The CDR3 nucleotides are TGTGCCAGCAGCTTCGGACGGGGGACCACTGAAGCTTTCTTT.